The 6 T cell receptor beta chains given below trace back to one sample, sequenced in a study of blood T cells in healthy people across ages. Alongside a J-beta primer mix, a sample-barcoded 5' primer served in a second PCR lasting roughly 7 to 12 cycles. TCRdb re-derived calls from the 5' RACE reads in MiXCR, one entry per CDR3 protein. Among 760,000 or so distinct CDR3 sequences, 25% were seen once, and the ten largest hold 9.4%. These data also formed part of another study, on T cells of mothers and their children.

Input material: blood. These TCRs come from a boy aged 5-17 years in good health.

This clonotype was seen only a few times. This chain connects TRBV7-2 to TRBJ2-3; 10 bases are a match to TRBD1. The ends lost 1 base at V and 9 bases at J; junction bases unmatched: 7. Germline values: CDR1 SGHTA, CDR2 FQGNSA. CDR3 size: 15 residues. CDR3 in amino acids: CASSLEDRGEDTQYF. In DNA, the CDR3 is TGTGCCAGCAGCTTAGAGGACAGGGGGGAGGACACGCAGTATTTT. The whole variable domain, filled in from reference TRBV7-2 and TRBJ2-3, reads GAGVSQSPSNKVTEKGKDVELRCDPISGHTALYWYRQSLGQGLEFLIYFQGNSAPDKSGLPSDRFSAERTGGSVSTLTIQRTQQEDSAVYLCASSLEDRGEDTQYFGPGTRLTVL.

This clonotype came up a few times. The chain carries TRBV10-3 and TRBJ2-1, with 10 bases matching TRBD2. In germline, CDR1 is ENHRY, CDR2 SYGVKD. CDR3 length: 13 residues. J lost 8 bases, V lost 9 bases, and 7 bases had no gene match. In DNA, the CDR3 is TGTGCCATTGGGGATCTAGCGGGAGATGAGCAGTTCTTC. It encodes CAIGDLAGDEQFF.

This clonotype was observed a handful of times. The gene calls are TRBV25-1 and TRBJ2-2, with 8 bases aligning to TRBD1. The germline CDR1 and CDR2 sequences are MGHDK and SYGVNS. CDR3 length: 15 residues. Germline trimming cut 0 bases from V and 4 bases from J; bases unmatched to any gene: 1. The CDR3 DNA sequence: TGTGCCAGCAGTGAATATGGGACAGGCACCGGGGAGCTGTTTTTT. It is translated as CASSEYGTGTGELFF.

The CDR3 protein is CSARGGTSVETQYF. For the CDR3, the DNA is TGCAGTGCTAGAGGAGGGACTAGCGTTGAGACCCAGTACTTC. The chain uses TRBV20-1 and TRBJ2-5; TRBD2 matches 10 bases. This CDR3 contains 14 residues. The V and J ends lost 1 base and 5 bases, in that order; junction bases with no gene match: 4. Germline-derived CDR1 and CDR2 are DFQATT and SNEGSKA (reference sequence).

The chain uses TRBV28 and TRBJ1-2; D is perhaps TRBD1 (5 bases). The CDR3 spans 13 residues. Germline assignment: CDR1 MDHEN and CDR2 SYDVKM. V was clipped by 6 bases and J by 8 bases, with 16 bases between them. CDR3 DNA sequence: TGTGCCAGCAGCCCACAGGAATATAGAGGCTACACCTTC. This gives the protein CASSPQEYRGYTF.

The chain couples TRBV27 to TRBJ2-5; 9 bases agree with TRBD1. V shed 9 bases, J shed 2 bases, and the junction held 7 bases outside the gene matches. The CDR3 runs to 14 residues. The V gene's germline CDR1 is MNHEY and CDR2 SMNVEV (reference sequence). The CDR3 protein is CARTGTGTQETQYF. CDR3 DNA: TGTGCCAGAACCGGGACAGGGACTCAAGAGACCCAGTACTTC.